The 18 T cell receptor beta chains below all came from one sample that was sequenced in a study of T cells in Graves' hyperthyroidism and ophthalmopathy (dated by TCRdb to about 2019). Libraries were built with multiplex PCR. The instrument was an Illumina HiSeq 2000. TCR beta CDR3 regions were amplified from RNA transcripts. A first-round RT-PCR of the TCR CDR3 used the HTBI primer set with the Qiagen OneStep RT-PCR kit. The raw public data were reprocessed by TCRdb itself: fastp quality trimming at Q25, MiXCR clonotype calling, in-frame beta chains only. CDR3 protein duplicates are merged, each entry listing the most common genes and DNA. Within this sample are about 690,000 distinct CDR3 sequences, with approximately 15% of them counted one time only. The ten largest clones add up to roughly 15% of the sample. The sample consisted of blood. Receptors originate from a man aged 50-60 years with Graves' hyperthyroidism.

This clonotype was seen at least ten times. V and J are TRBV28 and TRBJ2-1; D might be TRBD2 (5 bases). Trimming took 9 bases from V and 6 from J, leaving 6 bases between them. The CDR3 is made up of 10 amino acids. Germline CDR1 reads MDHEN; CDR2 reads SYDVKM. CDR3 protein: CASGSNEQFF. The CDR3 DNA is TGTGCCAGTGGGAGCAATGAGCAGTTCTTC.

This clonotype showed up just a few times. CDR3 region: CASSFTGQGGYEQYF. In DNA form, the CDR3 reads TGCGCCAGCAGCTTCACGGGACAGGGGGGTTACGAGCAGTACTTC. V usage is TRBV5-1 and J usage is TRBJ2-7, with TRBD1 identical over 11 bases. In germline, CDR1 is SGHRS, CDR2 YFSETQ. The CDR3 has 15 residues. Trimming removed 2 bases from V and 4 bases from J; junction bases left unmatched: 5.

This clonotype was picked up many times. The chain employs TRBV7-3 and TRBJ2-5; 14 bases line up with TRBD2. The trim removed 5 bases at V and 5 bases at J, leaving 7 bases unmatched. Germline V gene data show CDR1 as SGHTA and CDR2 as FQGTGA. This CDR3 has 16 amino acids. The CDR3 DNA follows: TGTGCCAGCAGCCCCCGACTAGCGGGAGGGCCGGAGACCCAGTACTTC. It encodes CASSPRLAGGPETQYF.

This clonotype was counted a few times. CDR3 sequence: CASSQGAILAGSTDTQYF. The CDR3 nucleotides are TGTGCCAGCAGCCAAGGGGCCATTCTAGCGGGCAGCACAGATACGCAGTATTTT. This sequence joins TRBV3-1 and TRBJ2-3; 8 nucleotides agree with TRBD2. With V trimmed by 1 base and J by 0 bases, 9 bases remained unmatched. CDR3 length: 18 amino acids. The germline gives CDR1 LGHDT, CDR2 YNNKEL (reference sequence).

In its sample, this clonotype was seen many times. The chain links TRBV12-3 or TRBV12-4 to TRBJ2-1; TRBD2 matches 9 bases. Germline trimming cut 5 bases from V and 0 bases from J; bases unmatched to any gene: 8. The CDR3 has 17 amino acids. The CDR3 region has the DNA TGTGCCAGCAGTCCCCGCGGGGGGGCAAGCTCCTACAATGAGCAGTTCTTC. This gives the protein CASSPRGGASSYNEQFF.

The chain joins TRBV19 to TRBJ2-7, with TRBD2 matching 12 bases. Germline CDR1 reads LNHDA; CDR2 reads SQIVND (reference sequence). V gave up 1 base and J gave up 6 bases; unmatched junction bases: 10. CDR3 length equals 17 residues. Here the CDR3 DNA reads TGTGCCAGTAGTATAGGAGTCCCTAGCGGGAGGGCCGGCGAGCAGTACTTC. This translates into CASSIGVPSGRAGEQYF.

The CDR3 spells CASSQLGTSGNYEQYF. The DNA for the CDR3 is TGTGCCAGCAGCCAACTAGGGACTAGCGGGAACTACGAGCAGTACTTC. The gene calls are TRBV3-1 and TRBJ2-7; 13 nucleotides agree with TRBD2. CDR3 length: 16 residues. V lost 2 bases and J lost 3; bases outside the gene matches: 4. The V gene's germline CDR1 is LGHDT and CDR2 YNNKEL (reference sequence).

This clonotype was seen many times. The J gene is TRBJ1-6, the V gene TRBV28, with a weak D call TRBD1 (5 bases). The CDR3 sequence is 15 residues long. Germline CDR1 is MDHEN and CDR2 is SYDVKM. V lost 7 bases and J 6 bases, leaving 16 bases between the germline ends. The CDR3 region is CASNGQPSGNSPLHF. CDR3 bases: TGTGCCAGCAACGGACAACCCAGTGGTAATTCACCCCTCCACTTT.

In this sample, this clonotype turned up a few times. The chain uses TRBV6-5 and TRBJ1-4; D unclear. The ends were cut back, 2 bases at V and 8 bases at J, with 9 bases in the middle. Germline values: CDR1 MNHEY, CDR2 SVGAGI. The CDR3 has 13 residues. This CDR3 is CASSYPNSEKLFF. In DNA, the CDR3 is TGTGCCAGCAGTTACCCGAATAGCGAAAAACTGTTTTTT.

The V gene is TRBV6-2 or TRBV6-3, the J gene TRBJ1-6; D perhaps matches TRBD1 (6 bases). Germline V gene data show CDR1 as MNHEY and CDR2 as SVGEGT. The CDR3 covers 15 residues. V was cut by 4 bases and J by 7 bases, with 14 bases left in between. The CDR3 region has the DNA TGTGCCAGCAGTTCTTGGACAGCCTCAAATTCACCCCTCCACTTT. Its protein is CASSSWTASNSPLHF.

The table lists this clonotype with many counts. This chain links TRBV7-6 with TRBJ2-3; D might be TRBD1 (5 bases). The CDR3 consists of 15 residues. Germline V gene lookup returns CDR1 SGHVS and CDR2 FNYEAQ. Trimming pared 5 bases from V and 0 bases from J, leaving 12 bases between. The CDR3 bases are TGTGCCAGCAGCCCCCGACAGTTCAGCACAGATACGCAGTATTTT. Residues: CASSPRQFSTDTQYF.

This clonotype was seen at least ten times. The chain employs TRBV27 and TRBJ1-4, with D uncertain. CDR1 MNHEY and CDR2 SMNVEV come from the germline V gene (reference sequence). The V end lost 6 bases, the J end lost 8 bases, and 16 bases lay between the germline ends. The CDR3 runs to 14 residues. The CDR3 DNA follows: TGTGCCAGCAGGCCCGCCAGGAATTTAGAAAAACTGTTTTTT. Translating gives CASRPARNLEKLFF. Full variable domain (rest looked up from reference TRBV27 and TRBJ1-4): EAQVTQNPRYLITVTGKKLTVTCSQNMNHEYMSWYRQDPGLGLRQIYYSMNVEVTDKGDVPEGYKVSRKEKRNFPLILESPSPNQTSLYFCASRPARNLEKLFFGSGTQLSVL.

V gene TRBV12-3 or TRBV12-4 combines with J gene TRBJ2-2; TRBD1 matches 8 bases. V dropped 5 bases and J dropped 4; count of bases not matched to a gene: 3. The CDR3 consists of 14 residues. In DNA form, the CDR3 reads TGTGCCAGCAGTCGGGACAGGAGCACCGGGGAGCTGTTTTTT. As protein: CASSRDRSTGELFF.

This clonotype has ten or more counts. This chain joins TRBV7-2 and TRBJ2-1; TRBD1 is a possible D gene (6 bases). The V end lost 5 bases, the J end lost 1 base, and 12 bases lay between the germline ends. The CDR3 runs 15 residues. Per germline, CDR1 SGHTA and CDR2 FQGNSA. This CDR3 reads CASSQDSASYNEQFF. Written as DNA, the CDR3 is TGTGCCAGCAGCCAGGACAGTGCTTCCTACAATGAGCAGTTCTTC. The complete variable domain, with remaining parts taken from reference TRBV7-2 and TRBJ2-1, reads GAGVSQSPSNKVTEKGKDVELRCDPISGHTALYWYRQSLGQGLEFLIYFQGNSAPDKSGLPSDRFSAERTGGSVSTLTIQRTQQEDSAVYLCASSQDSASYNEQFFGPGTRLTVL.

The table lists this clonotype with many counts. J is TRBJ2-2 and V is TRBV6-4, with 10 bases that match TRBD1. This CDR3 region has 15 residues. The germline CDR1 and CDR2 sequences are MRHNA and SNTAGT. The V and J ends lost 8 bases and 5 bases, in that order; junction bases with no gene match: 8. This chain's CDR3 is CASARQGAGTGELFF. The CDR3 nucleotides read TGTGCCAGCGCAAGACAGGGGGCAGGAACCGGGGAGCTGTTTTTT.

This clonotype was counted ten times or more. CDR3 sequence: CASSSRDTDTQYF. CDR3 in DNA: TGTGCCAGCAGTAGCCGGGACACAGATACGCAGTATTTT. The chain employs TRBV11-3 and TRBJ2-3; possible D gene TRBD2, 5 bases. Trimming removed 6 bases from V and 2 bases from J, with 9 bases in between. This CDR3 is 13 amino acids long. Looked up from germline, CDR1 is SGHNT and CDR2 is YENEEA.

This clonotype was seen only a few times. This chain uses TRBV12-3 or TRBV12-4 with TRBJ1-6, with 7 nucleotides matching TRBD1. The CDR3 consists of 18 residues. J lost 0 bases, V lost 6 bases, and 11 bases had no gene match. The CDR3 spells CASSLRDRLSSYNSPLHF. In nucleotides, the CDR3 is TGTGCCAGCAGCCTCCGGGACAGACTAAGCTCCTATAATTCACCCCTCCACTTT.

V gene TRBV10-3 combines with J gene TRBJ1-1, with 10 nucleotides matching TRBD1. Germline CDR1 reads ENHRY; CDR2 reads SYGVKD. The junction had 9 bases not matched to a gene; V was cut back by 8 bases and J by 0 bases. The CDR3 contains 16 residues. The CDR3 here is CAIGNGGQGMNTEAFF. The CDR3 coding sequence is TGTGCCATCGGAAATGGGGGACAGGGGATGAACACTGAAGCTTTCTTT.